This T cell receptor (beta chain) came from a study of CD8 T cells in ankylosing spondylitis. Trimming cost V 1 base and J 3 bases, with 4 bases left between them. The CDR3 totals 12 residues. Germline V CDR1 and CDR2: SGHDN, FVKESK. TCRdb itself ran the 5' RACE reads through MiXCR, one entry per CDR3 protein. Among fewer than 80,000 distinct CDR3 sequences listed, roughly 5% were seen once. This clonotype was found many times. The V gene is TRBV14, the J gene TRBJ2-7; the D is unclear. Material for sequencing was blood, either unsorted or a sorted T cell fraction (not recorded which). The receptor was isolated from a male donor with ankylosing spondylitis or in good health (not recorded which). The CDR3 DNA follows: TGTGCCAGCAGCCAAGTAAGCTACGAGCAGTACTTC. The encoded protein is CASSQVSYEQYF. The variable domain in full, completed from reference TRBV14 and TRBJ2-7, reads EAGVTQFPSHSVIEKGQTVTLRCDPISGHDNLYWYRRVMGKEIKFLLHFVKESKQDESGMPNNRFLAERTGGTYSTLKVQPAELEDSGVYFCASSQVSYEQYFGPGTRLTVT.